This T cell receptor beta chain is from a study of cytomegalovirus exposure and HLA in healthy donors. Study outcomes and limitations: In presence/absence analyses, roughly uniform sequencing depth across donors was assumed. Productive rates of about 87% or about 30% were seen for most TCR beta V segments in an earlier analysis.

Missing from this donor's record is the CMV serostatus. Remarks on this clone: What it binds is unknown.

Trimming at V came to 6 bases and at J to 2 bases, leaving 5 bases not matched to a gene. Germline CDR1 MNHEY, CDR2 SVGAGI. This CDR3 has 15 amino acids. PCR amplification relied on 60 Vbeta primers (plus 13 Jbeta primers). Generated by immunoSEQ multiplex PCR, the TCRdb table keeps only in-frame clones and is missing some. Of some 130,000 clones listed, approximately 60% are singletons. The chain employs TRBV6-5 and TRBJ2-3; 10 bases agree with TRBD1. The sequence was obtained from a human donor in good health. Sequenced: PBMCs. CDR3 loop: CASSPGTGATDTQYF. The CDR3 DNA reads TGTGCCAGCAGCCCCGGGACAGGGGCCACAGATACGCAGTATTTT.